This is a list of T cell receptor beta chains from one sample in a study of T cell responses to AZD1222 COVID-19 vaccine. Assay: immunoSEQ multiplex PCR; the TCRdb copy retains only in-frame clones and omits some. The data contain some 160,000 clones, around nine tenths of them seen just once; the ten biggest clones take up around 1.1%. This sample comprised peripheral blood, obtained 28 days after the second AZD1222 dose. Receptors originate from an adult who received the AZD1222 COVID-19 vaccine. CDR3s include the opening cysteine and the closing phenylalanine or tryptophan. A D gene is named only where the DNA matches it firmly. Not all rows give a size; the values are once, few, many and, for expanded clones, a class.

abundance: NA
len: 17
j_gene: TRBJ2-7
d_gene: TRBD2
v_gene: TRBV4-2
CDR3nt: TGTGCCAGCAGCCAAGGGCCCAGCGGGGTAACCTCCTACGAGCAGTACTTC
CDR3aa: CASSQGPSGVTSYEQYF

abundance: once
len: 20
j_gene: TRBJ2-1
d_gene: NA
v_gene: TRBV6-2/TRBV6-3
CDR3nt: TGTGCCAGCAGTTACTCGCGCACCGGACAGACTCGCGGCCCCTACAATGAGCAGTTCTTC
CDR3aa: CASSYSRTGQTRGPYNEQFF

abundance: NA
len: 13
j_gene: TRBJ2-5
d_gene: NA
v_gene: TRBV10-3
CDR3nt: TGTGCCATCAGTGTCGGCTGGAAAGAGACCCAGTACTTC
CDR3aa: CAISVGWKETQYF

abundance: NA
len: 13
j_gene: TRBJ1-5
d_gene: NA
v_gene: TRBV6-2/TRBV6-3
CDR3nt: TGTGCCAGCAGTATCTGGGGAGATCAGCCCCAGCATTTT
CDR3aa: CASSIWGDQPQHF

abundance: NA
len: 13
j_gene: TRBJ1-2
d_gene: NA
v_gene: TRBV2
CDR3nt: TGTGCCAGCAGTGTCGACGGACAAAATGGCTACACCTTC
CDR3aa: CASSVDGQNGYTF

abundance: NA
len: 16
j_gene: TRBJ1-5
d_gene: NA
v_gene: TRBV11-2
CDR3nt: TGTGCCAGCAGCTTAGCGCCACAGGGCGGCAATCAGCCCCAGCATTTT
CDR3aa: CASSLAPQGGNQPQHF

abundance: NA
len: 15
j_gene: TRBJ1-2
d_gene: NA
v_gene: TRBV3-1/TRBV3-2
CDR3nt: TGTGCCAGCAGCCAAGGGCGCGGACAGACCTATGGCTACACCTTC
CDR3aa: CASSQGRGQTYGYTF

abundance: NA
len: 15
j_gene: TRBJ1-2
d_gene: TRBD1
v_gene: TRBV7-2
CDR3nt: TGTGCCAGCAGCACTCGTCACAGGGGACTGGGTGGCTACACCTTC
CDR3aa: CASSTRHRGLGGYTF

abundance: NA
len: 17
j_gene: TRBJ2-5
d_gene: TRBD2
v_gene: TRBV4-2
CDR3nt: TGTGCCAGCAGCCAAGCCGGGACTAGCGGATACCAAGAGACCCAGTACTTC
CDR3aa: CASSQAGTSGYQETQYF

abundance: NA
len: 15
j_gene: TRBJ1-1
d_gene: NA
v_gene: TRBV9
CDR3nt: TGTGCCAGCAGCACCTCCGGGACCCAAGCAAGGGAAGCTTTCTTT
CDR3aa: CASSTSGTQAREAFF

abundance: NA
len: 14
j_gene: TRBJ2-7
d_gene: NA
v_gene: TRBV6-5
CDR3nt: TGTGCCAGCAGTTACTCGAACCCGCCCTACGAGCAGTACTTC
CDR3aa: CASSYSNPPYEQYF

abundance: NA
len: 15
j_gene: TRBJ2-3
d_gene: NA
v_gene: TRBV4-1
CDR3nt: TGCGCCAGCAGCCAAGAAGGGCTTCGCACAGATACGCAGTATTTT
CDR3aa: CASSQEGLRTDTQYF

abundance: NA
len: 13
j_gene: TRBJ1-2
d_gene: NA
v_gene: TRBV5-4
CDR3nt: TGTGCCAGCAGAAAGGCTGGGGGCACTGGCTACACCTTC
CDR3aa: CASRKAGGTGYTF

abundance: NA
len: 12
j_gene: TRBJ2-1
d_gene: NA
v_gene: TRBV29-1
CDR3nt: TGCAGCGTTGCAACAATCTACAATGAGCAGTTCTTC
CDR3aa: CSVATIYNEQFF

abundance: NA
len: 14
j_gene: TRBJ2-5
d_gene: TRBD1
v_gene: TRBV5-4
CDR3nt: TGTGCCAGCAGCTTGAGGGACAGCCAAGAGACCCAGTACTTC
CDR3aa: CASSLRDSQETQYF

abundance: NA
len: 15
j_gene: TRBJ2-1
d_gene: TRBD2
v_gene: TRBV3-1/TRBV3-2
CDR3nt: TGTGCCAGCAGCCTTTTTGGAACTAGCGCCGGTGAGCAGTTCTTC
CDR3aa: CASSLFGTSAGEQFF

abundance: NA
len: 16
j_gene: TRBJ1-3
d_gene: NA
v_gene: TRBV5-5
CDR3nt: TGTGCCAGCAGCCTGGTCTATCTGAGCTCTGGAAACACCATATATTTT
CDR3aa: CASSLVYLSSGNTIYF

abundance: NA
len: 13
j_gene: TRBJ1-2
d_gene: NA
v_gene: TRBV6-5
CDR3nt: TGTGCCAGCAGTTTTGGAGGGGACTATGGCTACACCTTC
CDR3aa: CASSFGGDYGYTF

abundance: few
len: 15
j_gene: TRBJ2-7
d_gene: TRBD1
v_gene: TRBV4-3
CDR3nt: TGCGCCAGCAGCCAAGATCAGCAGGGGGCCTACGAGCAGTACTTC
CDR3aa: CASSQDQQGAYEQYF

abundance: NA
len: 14
j_gene: TRBJ2-4
d_gene: NA
v_gene: TRBV5-1
CDR3nt: TGCGCCAGCAGCCTCCTTCCGGGACCAAACATTCAGTACTTC
CDR3aa: CASSLLPGPNIQYF

abundance: NA
len: 17
j_gene: TRBJ1-5
d_gene: NA
v_gene: TRBV21-1
CDR3nt: TGTGCCAGCAGCAAAGAGGCACAGCCATATAGCAATCAGCCCCAGCATTTT
CDR3aa: CASSKEAQPYSNQPQHF

abundance: NA
len: 15
j_gene: TRBJ2-1
d_gene: NA
v_gene: TRBV9
CDR3nt: TGTGCCAGCAGCGGGTCCGCGGCCGGCTACAATGAGCAGTTCTTC
CDR3aa: CASSGSAAGYNEQFF

abundance: NA
len: 15
j_gene: TRBJ1-5
d_gene: TRBD1
v_gene: TRBV18
CDR3nt: TGTGCCAGCTCACCCGGGACAGGGGCTAATCAGCCCCAGCATTTT
CDR3aa: CASSPGTGANQPQHF

abundance: NA
len: 13
j_gene: TRBJ2-7
d_gene: NA
v_gene: TRBV6-5
CDR3nt: TGTGCCAGCAGTAGAGGTAGATTCCGCGAGCAGTACTTC
CDR3aa: CASSRGRFREQYF

abundance: NA
len: 10
j_gene: TRBJ2-1
d_gene: NA
v_gene: TRBV5-6
CDR3nt: TGTGCCAGCGGCTACAATGAGCAGTTCTTC
CDR3aa: CASGYNEQFF

abundance: NA
len: 15
j_gene: TRBJ1-2
d_gene: NA
v_gene: TRBV3-1/TRBV3-2
CDR3nt: TGTGCCAGCAGACAAGAGGACGGCGCTCACTATGGCTACACCTTC
CDR3aa: CASRQEDGAHYGYTF

abundance: once
len: 13
j_gene: TRBJ2-1
d_gene: NA
v_gene: TRBV18
CDR3nt: TGTGCCAGCTCACCACGGGGAAACAATGAGCAGTTCTTC
CDR3aa: CASSPRGNNEQFF

abundance: NA
len: 15
j_gene: TRBJ1-4
d_gene: NA
v_gene: TRBV7-2
CDR3nt: TGTGCCAGCAGCCTCGGACGGGGGTTTAATGAAAAACTGTTTTTT
CDR3aa: CASSLGRGFNEKLFF

abundance: NA
len: 12
j_gene: TRBJ1-2
d_gene: NA
v_gene: TRBV3-1/TRBV3-2
CDR3nt: TGTGCCAGCAGCCAAGGTGGCAGGGGCTACACCTTC
CDR3aa: CASSQGGRGYTF

abundance: NA
len: 16
j_gene: TRBJ2-2
d_gene: TRBD1
v_gene: TRBV27
CDR3nt: TGTGCCAGCAGTTTCGCAGGACAGGGGATGTCCGGGGAGCTGTTTTTT
CDR3aa: CASSFAGQGMSGELFF

abundance: NA
len: 15
j_gene: TRBJ1-6
d_gene: NA
v_gene: TRBV6-1
CDR3nt: TGTGCCAGCAGTGAAGTTGGAGGGGTAAATTCACCCCTCCACTTT
CDR3aa: CASSEVGGVNSPLHF

abundance: medium-sized
len: 14
j_gene: TRBJ2-2
d_gene: NA
v_gene: TRBV6-2/TRBV6-3
CDR3nt: TGTGCCAGCAGTCCGGACTCCGAGACCGGGGAGCTGTTTTTT
CDR3aa: CASSPDSETGELFF

abundance: NA
len: 17
j_gene: TRBJ1-6
d_gene: NA
v_gene: TRBV7-2
CDR3nt: TGTGCCAGCAGCTTCGATTTTCCCGGAGGATGGGATTCACCCCTCCACTTT
CDR3aa: CASSFDFPGGWDSPLHF

abundance: NA
len: 13
j_gene: TRBJ2-1
d_gene: NA
v_gene: TRBV9
CDR3nt: TGTGCCAGCAGCGGTGGGGTTCCTCCGGAGCAGTTCTTC
CDR3aa: CASSGGVPPEQFF